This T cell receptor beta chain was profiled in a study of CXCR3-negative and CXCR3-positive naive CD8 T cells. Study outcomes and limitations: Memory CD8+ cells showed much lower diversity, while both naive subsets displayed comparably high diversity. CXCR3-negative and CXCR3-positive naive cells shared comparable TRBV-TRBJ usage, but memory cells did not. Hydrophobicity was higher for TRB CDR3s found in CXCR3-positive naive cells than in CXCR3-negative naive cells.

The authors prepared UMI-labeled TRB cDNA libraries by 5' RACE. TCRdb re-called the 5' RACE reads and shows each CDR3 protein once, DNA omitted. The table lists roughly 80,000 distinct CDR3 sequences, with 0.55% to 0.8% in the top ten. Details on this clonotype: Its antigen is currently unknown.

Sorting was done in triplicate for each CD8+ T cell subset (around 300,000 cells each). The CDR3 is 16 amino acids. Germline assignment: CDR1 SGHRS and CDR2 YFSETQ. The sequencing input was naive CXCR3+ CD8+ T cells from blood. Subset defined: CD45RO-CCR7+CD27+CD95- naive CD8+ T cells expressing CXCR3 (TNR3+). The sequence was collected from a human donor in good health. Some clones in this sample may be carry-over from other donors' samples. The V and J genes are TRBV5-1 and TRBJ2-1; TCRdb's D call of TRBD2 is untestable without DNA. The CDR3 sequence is CASSLGPSTSGDEQFF.